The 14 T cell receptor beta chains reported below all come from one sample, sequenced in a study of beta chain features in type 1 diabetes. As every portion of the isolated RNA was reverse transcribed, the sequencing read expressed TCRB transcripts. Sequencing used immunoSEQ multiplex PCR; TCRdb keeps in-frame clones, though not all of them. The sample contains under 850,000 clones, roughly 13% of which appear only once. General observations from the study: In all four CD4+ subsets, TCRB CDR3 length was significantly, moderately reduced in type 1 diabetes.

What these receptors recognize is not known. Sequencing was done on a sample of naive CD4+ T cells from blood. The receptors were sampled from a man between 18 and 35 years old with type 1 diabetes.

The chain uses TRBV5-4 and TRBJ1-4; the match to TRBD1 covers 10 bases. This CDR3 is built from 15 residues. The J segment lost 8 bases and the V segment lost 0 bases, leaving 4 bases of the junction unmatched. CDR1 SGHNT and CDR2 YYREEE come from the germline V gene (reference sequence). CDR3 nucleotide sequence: TGTGCCAGCAGCTTGGTGGGGACAGGGGACGAAAAACTGTTTTTT. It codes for CASSLVGTGDEKLFF.

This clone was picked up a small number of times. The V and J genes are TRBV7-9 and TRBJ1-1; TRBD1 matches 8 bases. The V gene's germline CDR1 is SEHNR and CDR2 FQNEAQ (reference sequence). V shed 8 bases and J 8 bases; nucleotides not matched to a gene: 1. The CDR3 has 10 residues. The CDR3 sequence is CASGDREAFF. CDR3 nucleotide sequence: TGTGCCAGCGGGGACAGGGAAGCTTTCTTT.

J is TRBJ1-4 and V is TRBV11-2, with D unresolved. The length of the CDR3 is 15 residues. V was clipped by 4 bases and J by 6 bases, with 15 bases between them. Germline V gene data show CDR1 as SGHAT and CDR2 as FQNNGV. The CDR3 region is CASSSPGSSDEKLFF. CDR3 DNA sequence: TGTGCCAGCAGCTCACCCGGGTCCAGCGATGAAAAACTGTTTTTT.

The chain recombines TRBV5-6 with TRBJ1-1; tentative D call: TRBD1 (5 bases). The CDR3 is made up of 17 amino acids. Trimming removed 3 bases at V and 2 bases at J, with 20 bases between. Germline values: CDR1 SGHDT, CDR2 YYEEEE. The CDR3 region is CASSSPGAWGKNTEAFF. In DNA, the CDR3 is TGTGCCAGCAGCTCGCCGGGAGCATGGGGGAAAAACACTGAAGCTTTCTTT.

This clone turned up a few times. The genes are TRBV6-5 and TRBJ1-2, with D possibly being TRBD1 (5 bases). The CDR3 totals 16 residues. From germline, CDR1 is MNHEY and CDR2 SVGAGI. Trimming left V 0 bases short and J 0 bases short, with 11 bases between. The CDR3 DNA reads TGTGCCAGCAGTTACTCGGGGCAGCGAGCTAACTATGGCTACACCTTC. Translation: CASSYSGQRANYGYTF.

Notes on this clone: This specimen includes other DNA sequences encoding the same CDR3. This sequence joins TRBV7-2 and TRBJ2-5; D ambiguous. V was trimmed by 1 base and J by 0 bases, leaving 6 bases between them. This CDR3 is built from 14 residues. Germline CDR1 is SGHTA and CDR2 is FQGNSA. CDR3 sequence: CASSLGGYQETQYF. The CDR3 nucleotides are TGTGCCAGCAGCTTAGGGGGTTACCAAGAGACCCAGTACTTC.

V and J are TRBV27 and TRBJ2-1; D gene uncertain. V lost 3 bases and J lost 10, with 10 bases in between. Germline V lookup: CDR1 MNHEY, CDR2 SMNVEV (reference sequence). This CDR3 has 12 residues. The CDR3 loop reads CASSFVDREQFF. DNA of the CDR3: TGTGCCAGCAGTTTCGTGGATCGCGAGCAGTTCTTC.

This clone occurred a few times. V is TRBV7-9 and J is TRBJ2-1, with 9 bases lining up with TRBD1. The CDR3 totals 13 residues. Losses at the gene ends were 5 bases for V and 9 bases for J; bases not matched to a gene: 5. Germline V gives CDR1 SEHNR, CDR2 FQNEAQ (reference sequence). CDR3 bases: TGTGCCAGCAGCCCTACAGGGGGCGGTGAGCAGTTCTTC. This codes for CASSPTGGGEQFF. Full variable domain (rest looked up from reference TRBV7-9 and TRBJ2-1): DTGVSQNPRHKITKRGQNVTFRCDPISEHNRLYWYRQTLGQGPEFLTYFQNEAQLEKSRLLSDRFSAERPKGSFSTLEIQRTEQGDSAMYLCASSPTGGGEQFFGPGTRLTVL.

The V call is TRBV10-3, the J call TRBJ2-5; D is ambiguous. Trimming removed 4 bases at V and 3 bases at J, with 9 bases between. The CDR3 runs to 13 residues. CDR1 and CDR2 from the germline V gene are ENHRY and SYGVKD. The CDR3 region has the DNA TGTGCCATCAGTGGGGAAGGAAAAGAGACCCAGTACTTC. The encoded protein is CAISGEGKETQYF.

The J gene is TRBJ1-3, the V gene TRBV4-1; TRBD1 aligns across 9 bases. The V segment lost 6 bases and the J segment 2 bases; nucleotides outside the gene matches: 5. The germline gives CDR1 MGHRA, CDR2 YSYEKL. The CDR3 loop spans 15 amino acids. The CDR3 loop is CASSQGQGAGNTIYF. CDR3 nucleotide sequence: TGCGCCAGCAGTCAGGGACAGGGAGCTGGAAACACCATATATTTT.

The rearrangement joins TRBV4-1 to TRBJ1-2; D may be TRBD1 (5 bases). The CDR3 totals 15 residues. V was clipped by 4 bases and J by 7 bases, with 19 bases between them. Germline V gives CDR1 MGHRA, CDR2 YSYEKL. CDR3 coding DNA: TGCGCCAGCAGCCTTGAGGGGAGAACGTTGGGTGGCTACACCTTC. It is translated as CASSLEGRTLGGYTF.

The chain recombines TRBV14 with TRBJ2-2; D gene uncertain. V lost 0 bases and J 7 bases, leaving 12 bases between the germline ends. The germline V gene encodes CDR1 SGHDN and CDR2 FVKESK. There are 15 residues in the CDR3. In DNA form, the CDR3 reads TGTGCCAGCAGCCAAGATCGGCCGGATTACGGGGAGCTGTTTTTT. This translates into CASSQDRPDYGELFF.

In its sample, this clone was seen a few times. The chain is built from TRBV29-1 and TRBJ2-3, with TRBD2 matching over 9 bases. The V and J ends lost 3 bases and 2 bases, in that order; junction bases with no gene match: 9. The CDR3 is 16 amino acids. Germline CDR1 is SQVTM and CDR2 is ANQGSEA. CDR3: CSVELVAGALTDTQYF. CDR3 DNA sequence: TGCAGCGTTGAGCTGGTAGCGGGGGCCCTCACAGATACGCAGTATTTT.

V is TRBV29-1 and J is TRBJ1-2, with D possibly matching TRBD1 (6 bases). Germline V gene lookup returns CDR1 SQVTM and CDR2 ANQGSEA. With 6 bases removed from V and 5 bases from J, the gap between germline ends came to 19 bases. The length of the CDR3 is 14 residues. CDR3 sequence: CSVDPADREYGYTF. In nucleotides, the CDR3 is TGCAGCGTAGACCCCGCGGACAGAGAGTATGGCTACACCTTC. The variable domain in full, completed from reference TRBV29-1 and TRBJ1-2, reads SAVISQKPSRDICQRGTSLTIQCQVDSQVTMMFWYRQQPGQSLTLIATANQGSEATYESGFVIDKFPISRPNLTFSTLTVSNMSPEDSSIYLCSVDPADREYGYTFGSGTRLTVV.